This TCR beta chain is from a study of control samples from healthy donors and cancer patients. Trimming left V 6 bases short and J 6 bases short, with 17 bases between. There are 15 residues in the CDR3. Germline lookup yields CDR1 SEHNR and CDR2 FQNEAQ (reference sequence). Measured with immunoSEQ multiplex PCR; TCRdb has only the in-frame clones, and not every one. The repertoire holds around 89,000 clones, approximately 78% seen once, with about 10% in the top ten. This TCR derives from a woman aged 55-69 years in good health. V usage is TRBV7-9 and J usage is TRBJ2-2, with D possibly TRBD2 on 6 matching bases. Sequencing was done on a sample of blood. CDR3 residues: CASRQLTSPSGELFF. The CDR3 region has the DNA TGTGCCAGCAGGCAGCTGACTAGTCCGTCCGGGGAGCTGTTTTTT.